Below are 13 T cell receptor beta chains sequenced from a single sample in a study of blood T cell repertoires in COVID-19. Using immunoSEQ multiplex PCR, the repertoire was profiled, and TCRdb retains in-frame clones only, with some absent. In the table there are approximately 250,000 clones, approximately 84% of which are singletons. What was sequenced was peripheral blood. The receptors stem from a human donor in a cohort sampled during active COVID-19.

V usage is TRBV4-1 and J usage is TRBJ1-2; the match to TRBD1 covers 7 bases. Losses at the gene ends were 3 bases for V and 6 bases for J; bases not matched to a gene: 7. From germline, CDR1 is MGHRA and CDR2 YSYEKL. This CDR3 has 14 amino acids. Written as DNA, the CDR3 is TGCGCCAGCAGCCACCTCGCAGGGGGTCATGGCTACACCTTC. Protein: CASSHLAGGHGYTF.

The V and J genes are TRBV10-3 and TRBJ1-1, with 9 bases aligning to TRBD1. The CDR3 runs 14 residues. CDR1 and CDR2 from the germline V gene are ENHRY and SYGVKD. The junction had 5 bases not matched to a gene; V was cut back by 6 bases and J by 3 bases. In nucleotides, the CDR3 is TGTGCCATCAGGAACCGGGACAGGGACACTGAAGCTTTCTTT. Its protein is CAIRNRDRDTEAFF.

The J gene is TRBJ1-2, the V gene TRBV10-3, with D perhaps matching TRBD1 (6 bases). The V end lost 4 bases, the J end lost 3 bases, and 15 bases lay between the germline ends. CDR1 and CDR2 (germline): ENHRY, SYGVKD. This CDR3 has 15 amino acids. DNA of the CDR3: TGTGCCATCAGTGGCGGACCCGGGACACACTATGGCTACACCTTC. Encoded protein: CAISGGPGTHYGYTF.

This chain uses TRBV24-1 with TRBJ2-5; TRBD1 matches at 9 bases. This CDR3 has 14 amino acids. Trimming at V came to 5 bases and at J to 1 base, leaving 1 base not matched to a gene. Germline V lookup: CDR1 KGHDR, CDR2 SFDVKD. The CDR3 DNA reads TGTGCCACCAGTGCGGGACAGGGCCAAGAGACCCAGTACTTC. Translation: CATSAGQGQETQYF.

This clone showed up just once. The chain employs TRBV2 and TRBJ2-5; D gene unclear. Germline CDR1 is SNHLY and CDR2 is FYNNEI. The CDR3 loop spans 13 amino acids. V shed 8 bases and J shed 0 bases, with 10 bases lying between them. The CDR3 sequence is CASSRRNQETQYF. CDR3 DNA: TGTGCCAGCTCTCGGAGAAACCAAGAGACCCAGTACTTC.

CDR3 coding DNA: TGCGCCAGCAGCATAACTAGCGGGAGAACCACCGGGGAGCTGTTTTTT. This codes for CASSITSGRTTGELFF. V usage is TRBV5-1 and J usage is TRBJ2-2, with TRBD2 matching over 11 bases. The CDR3 loop spans 16 amino acids. Losses at the gene ends were 4 bases for V and 4 bases for J; bases not matched to a gene: 6. Germline V gene data show CDR1 as SGHRS and CDR2 as YFSETQ. The complete variable domain, with remaining parts taken from reference TRBV5-1 and TRBJ2-2, reads KAGVTQTPRYLIKTRGQQVTLSCSPISGHRSVSWYQQTPGQGLQFLFEYFSETQRNKGNFPGRFSGRQFSNSRSEMNVSTLELGDSALYLCASSITSGRTTGELFFGEGSRLTVL.

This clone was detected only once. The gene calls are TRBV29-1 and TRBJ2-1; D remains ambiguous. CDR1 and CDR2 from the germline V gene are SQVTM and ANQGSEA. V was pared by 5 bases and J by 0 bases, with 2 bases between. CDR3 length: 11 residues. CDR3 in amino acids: CSVRSYNEQFF. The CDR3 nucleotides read TGCAGCGTTCGCTCCTACAATGAGCAGTTCTTC.

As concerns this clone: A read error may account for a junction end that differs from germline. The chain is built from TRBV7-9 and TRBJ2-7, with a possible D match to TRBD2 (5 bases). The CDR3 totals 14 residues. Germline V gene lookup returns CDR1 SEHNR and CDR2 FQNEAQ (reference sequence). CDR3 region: CASSLAGTVYEQYF. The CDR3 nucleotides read TGTGCCAGCAGCCTAGCCGGAACAGTCTACGAGCAGTACTTC.

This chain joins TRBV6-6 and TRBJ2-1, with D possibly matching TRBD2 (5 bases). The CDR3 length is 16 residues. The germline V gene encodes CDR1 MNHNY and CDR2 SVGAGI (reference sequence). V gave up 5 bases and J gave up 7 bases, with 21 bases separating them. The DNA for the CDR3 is TGTGCCAGCAGTCGTTACACTAGAGGCTCTTCGAATGAGCAGTTCTTC. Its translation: CASSRYTRGSSNEQFF.

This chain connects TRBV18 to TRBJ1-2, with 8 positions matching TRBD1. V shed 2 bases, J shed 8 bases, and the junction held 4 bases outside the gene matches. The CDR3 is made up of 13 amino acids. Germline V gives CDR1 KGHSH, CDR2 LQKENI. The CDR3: CASSPKTGEGYTF. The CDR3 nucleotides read TGTGCCAGCTCACCAAAGACAGGGGAAGGCTACACCTTC.

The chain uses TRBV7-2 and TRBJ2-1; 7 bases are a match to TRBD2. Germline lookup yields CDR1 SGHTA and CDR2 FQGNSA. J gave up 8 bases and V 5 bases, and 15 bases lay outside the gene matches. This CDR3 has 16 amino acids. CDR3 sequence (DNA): TGTGCCAGCAGCCCTGCTAGCGGCAACCCGCGGGATGAGCAGTTCTTC. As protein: CASSPASGNPRDEQFF.

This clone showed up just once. CDR3 amino acids: CASSPRDRGVKQYF. The CDR3 region has the DNA TGTGCCAGCAGTCCACGGGACAGGGGTGTAAAGCAGTACTTC. The J gene is TRBJ2-7, the V gene TRBV6-5; 10 nucleotides align to TRBD1. J lost 8 bases, V lost 5 bases, and 9 bases had no gene match. The CDR3 is 14 residues long. The germline CDR1 and CDR2 sequences are MNHEY and SVGAGI.

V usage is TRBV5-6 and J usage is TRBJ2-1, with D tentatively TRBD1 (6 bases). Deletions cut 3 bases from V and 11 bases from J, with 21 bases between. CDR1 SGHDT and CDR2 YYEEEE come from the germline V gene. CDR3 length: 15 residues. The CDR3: CASSSSPPQGPKQFF. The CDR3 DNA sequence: TGTGCCAGCAGCTCCTCCCCCCCCCAGGGGCCAAAGCAGTTCTTC. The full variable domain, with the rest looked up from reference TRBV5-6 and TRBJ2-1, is DAGVTQSPTHLIKTRGQQVTLRCSPKSGHDTVSWYQQALGQGPQFIFQYYEEEERQRGNFPDRFSGHQFPNYSSELNVNALLLGDSALYLCASSSSPPQGPKQFFGPGTRLTVL.